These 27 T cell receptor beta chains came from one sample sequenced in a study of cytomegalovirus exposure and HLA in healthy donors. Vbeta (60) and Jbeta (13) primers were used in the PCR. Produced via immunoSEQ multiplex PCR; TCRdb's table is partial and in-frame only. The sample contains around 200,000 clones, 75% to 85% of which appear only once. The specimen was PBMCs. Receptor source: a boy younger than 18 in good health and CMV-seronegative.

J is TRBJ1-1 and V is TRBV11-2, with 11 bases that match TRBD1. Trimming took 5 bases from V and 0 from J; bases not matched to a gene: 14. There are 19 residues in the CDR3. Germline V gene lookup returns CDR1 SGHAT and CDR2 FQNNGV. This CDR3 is CASSTDRGRGLGMNTEAFF. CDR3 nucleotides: TGTGCCAGCAGCACGGACAGGGGGCGAGGTCTTGGGATGAACACTGAAGCTTTCTTT. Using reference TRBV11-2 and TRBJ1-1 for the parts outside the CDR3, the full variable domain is EAGVAQSPRYKIIEKRQSVAFWCNPISGHATLYWYQQILGQGPKLLIQFQNNGVVDDSQLPKDRFSAERLKGVDSTLKIQPAKLEDSAVYLCASSTDRGRGLGMNTEAFFGQGTRLTVV.

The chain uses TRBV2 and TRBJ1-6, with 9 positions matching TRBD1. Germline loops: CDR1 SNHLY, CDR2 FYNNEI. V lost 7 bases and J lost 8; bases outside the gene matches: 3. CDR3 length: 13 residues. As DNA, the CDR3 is TGTGCCAGCAACGGGGACAGGGATTCACCCCTCCACTTT. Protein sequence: CASNGDRDSPLHF. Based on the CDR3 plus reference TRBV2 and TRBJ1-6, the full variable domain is EPEVTQTPSHQVTQMGQEVILRCVPISNHLYFYWYRQILGQKVEFLVSFYNNEISEKSEIFDDQFSVERPDGSNFTLKIRSTKLEDSAMYFCASNGDRDSPLHFGNGTRLTVT.

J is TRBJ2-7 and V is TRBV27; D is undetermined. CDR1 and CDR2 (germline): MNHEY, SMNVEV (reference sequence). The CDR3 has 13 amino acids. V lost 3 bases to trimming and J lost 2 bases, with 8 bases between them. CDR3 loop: CASSFGWAYEQYF. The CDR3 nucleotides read TGTGCCAGCAGTTTCGGGTGGGCCTACGAGCAGTACTTC.

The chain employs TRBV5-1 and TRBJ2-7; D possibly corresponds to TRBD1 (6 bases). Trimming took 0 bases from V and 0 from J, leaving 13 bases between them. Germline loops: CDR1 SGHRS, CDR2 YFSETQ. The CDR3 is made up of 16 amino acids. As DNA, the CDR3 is TGCGCCAGCAGCTTGGGTAACAGGGATAACTCCTACGAGCAGTACTTC. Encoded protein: CASSLGNRDNSYEQYF.

The CDR3 is CASSASGGRYEQYF. The CDR3 coding sequence is TGTGCCAGCAGCGCTAGCGGGGGCCGCTACGAGCAGTACTTC. V and J are TRBV27 and TRBJ2-7; 10 nucleotides agree with TRBD2. Germline V lookup: CDR1 MNHEY, CDR2 SMNVEV (reference sequence). CDR3 length: 14 amino acids. J gave up 3 bases and V 6 bases, and 5 bases lay outside the gene matches.

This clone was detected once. CDR3 DNA: TGTGCCACCAGCACCGGGTACACTGAAGCTTTCTTT. Translated: CATSTGYTEAFF. The V call is TRBV15, the J call TRBJ1-1; D unresolved. CDR3 length: 12 amino acids. CDR1 and CDR2 from the germline V gene are LNHNV and YYDKDF (reference sequence). Trimming stripped 4 bases from V and 3 bases from J, with 6 bases between.

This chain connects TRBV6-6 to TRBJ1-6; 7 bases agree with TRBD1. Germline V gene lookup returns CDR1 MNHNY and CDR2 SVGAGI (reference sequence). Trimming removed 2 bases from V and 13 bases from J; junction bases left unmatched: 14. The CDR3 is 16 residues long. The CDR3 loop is CASSYAGQASQSPLHF. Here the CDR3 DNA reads TGTGCCAGCAGTTACGCTGGACAGGCGAGTCAGTCGCCCCTCCACTTT.

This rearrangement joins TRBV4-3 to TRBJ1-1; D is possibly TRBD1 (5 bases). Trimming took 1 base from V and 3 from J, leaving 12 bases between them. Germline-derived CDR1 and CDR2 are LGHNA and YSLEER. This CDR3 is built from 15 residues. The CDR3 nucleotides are TGCGCCAGCAGCCAAGGGCACAGGCGCCACACTGAAGCTTTCTTT. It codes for CASSQGHRRHTEAFF.

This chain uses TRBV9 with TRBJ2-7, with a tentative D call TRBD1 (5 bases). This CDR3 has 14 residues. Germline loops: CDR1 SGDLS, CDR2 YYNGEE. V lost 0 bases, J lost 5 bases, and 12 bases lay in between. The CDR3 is CASSVEGFSDEQYF. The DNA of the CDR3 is TGTGCCAGCAGCGTAGAGGGGTTTTCTGACGAGCAGTACTTC.

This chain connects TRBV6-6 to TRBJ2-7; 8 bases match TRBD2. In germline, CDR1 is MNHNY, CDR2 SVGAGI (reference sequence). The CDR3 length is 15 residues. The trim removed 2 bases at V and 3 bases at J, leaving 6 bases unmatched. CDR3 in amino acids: CASSYLRGGSYEQYF. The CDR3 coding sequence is TGTGCCAGCAGTTACCTTCGGGGGGGCAGCTACGAGCAGTACTTC.

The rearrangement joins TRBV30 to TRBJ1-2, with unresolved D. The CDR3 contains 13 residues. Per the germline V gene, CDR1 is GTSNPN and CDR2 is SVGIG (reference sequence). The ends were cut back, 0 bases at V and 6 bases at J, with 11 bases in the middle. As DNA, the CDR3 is TGTGCCTGGAGTGTACGGTCGCGGGATGGCTACACCTTC. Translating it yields CAWSVRSRDGYTF.

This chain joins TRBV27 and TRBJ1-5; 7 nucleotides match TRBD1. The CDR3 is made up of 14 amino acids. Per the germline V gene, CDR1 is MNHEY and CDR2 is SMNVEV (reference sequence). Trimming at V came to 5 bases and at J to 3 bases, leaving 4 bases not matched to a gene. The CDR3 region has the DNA TGTGCCAGCAGTCCCGGGACAGTCAATCAGCCCCAGCATTTT. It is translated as CASSPGTVNQPQHF.

DNA for the CDR3: TGTGCCATCGGGACAGCTGGCAATACAGCCCCTAGCACAGATACGCAGTATTTT. Its translation: CAIGTAGNTAPSTDTQYF. The chain combines TRBV2 with TRBJ2-3; 7 bases match TRBD1. Per the germline V gene, CDR1 is SNHLY and CDR2 is FYNNEI. This CDR3 has 18 amino acids. V was clipped by 10 bases and J by 0 bases; unmatched bases: 19.

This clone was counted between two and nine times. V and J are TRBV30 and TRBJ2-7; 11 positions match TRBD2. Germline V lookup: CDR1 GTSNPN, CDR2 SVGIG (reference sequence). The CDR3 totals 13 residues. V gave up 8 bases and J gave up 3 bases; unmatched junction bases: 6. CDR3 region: CASGTSGLYEQYF. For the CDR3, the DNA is TGTGCCAGCGGGACTAGCGGCCTCTACGAGCAGTACTTC.

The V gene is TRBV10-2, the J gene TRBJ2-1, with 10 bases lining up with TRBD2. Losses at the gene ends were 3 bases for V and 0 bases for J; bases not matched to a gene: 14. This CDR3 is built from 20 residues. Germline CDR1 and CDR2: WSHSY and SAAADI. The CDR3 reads CASSESSLAGALSSYNEQFF. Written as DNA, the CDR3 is TGCGCCAGCAGTGAATCCTCGCTAGCGGGGGCCCTGAGCTCCTACAATGAGCAGTTCTTC.

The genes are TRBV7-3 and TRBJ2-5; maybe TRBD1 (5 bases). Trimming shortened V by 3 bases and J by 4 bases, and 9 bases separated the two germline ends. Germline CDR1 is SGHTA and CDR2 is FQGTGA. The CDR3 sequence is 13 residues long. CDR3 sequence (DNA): TGTGCCAGCAGCTTCGGAAGGGGAGAGACCCAGTACTTC. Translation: CASSFGRGETQYF.

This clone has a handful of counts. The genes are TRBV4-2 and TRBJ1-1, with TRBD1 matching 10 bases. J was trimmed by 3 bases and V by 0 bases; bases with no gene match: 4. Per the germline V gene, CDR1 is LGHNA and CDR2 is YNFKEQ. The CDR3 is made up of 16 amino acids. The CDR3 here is CASSQDPGQGDTEAFF. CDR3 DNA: TGTGCCAGCAGCCAAGATCCCGGACAGGGGGACACTGAAGCTTTCTTT.

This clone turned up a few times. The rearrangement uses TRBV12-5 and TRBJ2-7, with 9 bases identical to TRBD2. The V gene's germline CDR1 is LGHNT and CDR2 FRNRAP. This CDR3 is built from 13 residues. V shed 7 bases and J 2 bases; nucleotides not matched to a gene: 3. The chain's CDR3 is CASVASGAYEQYF. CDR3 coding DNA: TGTGCTAGTGTGGCTAGCGGGGCCTACGAGCAGTACTTC. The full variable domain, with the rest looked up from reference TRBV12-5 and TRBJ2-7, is DARVTQTPRHKVTEMGQEVTMRCQPILGHNTVFWYRQTMMQGLELLAYFRNRAPLDDSGMPKDRFSAEMPDATLATLKIQPSEPRDSAVYFCASVASGAYEQYFGPGTRLTVT.

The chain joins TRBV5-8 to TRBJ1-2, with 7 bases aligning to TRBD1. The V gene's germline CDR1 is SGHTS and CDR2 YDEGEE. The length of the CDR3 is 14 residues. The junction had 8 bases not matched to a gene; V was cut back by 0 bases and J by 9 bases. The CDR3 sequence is CASSLDRGGTRYTF. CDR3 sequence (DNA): TGTGCCAGCAGCTTGGACAGGGGAGGCACGCGCTACACCTTC.

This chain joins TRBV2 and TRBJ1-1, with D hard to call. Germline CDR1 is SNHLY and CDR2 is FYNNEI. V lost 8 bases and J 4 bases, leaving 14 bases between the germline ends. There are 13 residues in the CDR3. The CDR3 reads CASGEPSPTEAFF. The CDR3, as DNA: TGTGCCAGCGGAGAGCCGTCCCCCACTGAAGCTTTCTTT.

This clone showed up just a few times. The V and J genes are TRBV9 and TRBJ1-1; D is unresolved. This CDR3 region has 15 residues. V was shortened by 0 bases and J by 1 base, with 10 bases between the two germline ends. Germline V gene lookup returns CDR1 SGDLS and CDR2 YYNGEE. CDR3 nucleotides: TGTGCCAGCAGCGTAGAGGTAGCGCAGAACACTGAAGCTTTCTTT. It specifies CASSVEVAQNTEAFF.

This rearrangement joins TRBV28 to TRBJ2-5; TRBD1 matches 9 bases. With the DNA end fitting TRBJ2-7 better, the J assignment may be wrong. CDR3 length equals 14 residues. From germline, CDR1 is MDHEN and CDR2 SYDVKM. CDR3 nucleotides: TGTGCCAGCAGTTTAACAGGGGGCCCCTACGAGCAGTACTTC. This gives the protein CASSLTGGPYEQYF.

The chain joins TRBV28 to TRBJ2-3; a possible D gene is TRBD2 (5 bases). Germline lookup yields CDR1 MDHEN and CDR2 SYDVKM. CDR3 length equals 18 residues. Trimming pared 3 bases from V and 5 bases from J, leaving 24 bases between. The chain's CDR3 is CASSFAMRSGPAVDTQYF. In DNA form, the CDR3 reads TGTGCCAGCAGTTTCGCCATGAGGAGCGGCCCTGCAGTAGATACGCAGTATTTT.

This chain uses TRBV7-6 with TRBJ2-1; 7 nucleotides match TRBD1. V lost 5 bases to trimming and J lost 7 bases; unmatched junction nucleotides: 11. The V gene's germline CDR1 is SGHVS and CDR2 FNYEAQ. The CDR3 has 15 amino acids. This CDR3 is CASSPLSGQKNEQFF. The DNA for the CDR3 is TGTGCCAGCAGCCCCCTTTCGGGACAGAAGAATGAGCAGTTCTTC.

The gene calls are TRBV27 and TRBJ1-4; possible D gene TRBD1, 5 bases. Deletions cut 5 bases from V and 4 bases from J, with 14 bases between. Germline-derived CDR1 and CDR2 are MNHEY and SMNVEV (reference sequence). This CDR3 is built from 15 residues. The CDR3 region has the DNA TGTGCCAGCAGTCCGACGCAAGGGGATAATGAAAAACTGTTTTTT. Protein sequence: CASSPTQGDNEKLFF. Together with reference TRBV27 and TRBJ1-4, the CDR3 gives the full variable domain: EAQVTQNPRYLITVTGKKLTVTCSQNMNHEYMSWYRQDPGLGLRQIYYSMNVEVTDKGDVPEGYKVSRKEKRNFPLILESPSPNQTSLYFCASSPTQGDNEKLFFGSGTQLSVL.

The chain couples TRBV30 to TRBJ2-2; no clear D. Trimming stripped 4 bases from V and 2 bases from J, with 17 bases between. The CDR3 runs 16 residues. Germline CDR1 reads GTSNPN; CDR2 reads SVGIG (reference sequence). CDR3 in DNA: TGTGCCTGGATGATACCGGGTTCCAGAAACACCGGGGAGCTGTTTTTT. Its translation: CAWMIPGSRNTGELFF.

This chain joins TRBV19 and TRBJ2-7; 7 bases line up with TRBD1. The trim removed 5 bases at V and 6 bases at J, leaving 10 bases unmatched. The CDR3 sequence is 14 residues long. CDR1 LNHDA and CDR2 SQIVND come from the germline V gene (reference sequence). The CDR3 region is CASSLRTGPLEQYF. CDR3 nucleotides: TGTGCCAGTAGTCTTAGGACAGGTCCCCTCGAGCAGTACTTC.